The rows below give T cell receptor beta chains drawn from one sample of a study of beta chain features in type 1 diabetes. Assay: immunoSEQ multiplex PCR; the TCRdb copy retains only in-frame clones and omits some. Here the sample spans about 340,000 clones, 7% to 10% being singletons. Sequenced material: central memory CD4+ T cells from blood. These receptors were obtained from a man aged 25-40 years with type 1 diabetes. Both conserved end residues are part of each CDR3. D genes are given only for firm matches. Size tells how often a clone was seen (once, few, many) or the class of an expanded clone, and some rows leave it out.

d_call clone_size j_call v_call cdr3_aa cdr3_nt
TRBD1 few TRBJ1-2 TRBV19 CASSGQGAGYGYTF TGTGCCAGTAGCGGACAGGGGGCTGGCTATGGCTACACCTTC
TRBD1 many TRBJ1-4 TRBV2 CASSEALTGEEKLFF TGTGCCAGCAGTGAAGCCCTGACAGGGGAGGAAAAACTGTTTTTT
. . TRBJ1-2 TRBV19 CASSKDGSYGYTF TGTGCCAGTAGTAAAGACGGATCCTATGGCTACACCTTC
. . TRBJ1-2 TRBV7-9 CASSPQQLGYTF TGTGCCAGCAGCCCGCAACAGTTAGGCTACACCTTC
. . TRBJ2-2 TRBV11-2 CASSFTGTGELFF TGTGCCAGCAGCTTTACGGGCACCGGGGAGCTGTTTTTT
. few TRBJ1-6 TRBV13 CASRMGPSSPLHF TGTGCCAGCAGAATGGGACCGAGTTCACCCCTCCACTTT
. few TRBJ1-4 TRBV7-9 CASSLAPGSPNEKLFF TGTGCCAGCAGCTTAGCTCCGGGTTCACCTAATGAAAAACTGTTTTTT
TRBD1 . TRBJ1-5 TRBV19 CASSLRQGSNQPQHF TGTGCCAGTAGTCTTCGACAGGGGAGCAATCAGCCCCAGCATTTT
. . TRBJ2-2 TRBV5-6 CASEPGNTGELFF TGTGCCAGCGAACCGGGAAACACCGGGGAGCTGTTTTTT
. few TRBJ1-5 TRBV2 CASSEGRENQPQHF TGTGCCAGCAGTGAAGGGAGGGAAAATCAGCCCCAGCATTTT
. few TRBJ2-3 TRBV28 CASSPYTDTQYF TGTGCCAGCAGTCCATACACAGATACGCAGTATTTT
. few TRBJ2-3 TRBV30 CAWTRETDTQYF TGTGCCTGGACCAGGGAAACAGATACGCAGTATTTT
. many TRBJ1-2 TRBV11-2 CASSLDLGQPGPYGYTF TGTGCCAGCAGCTTAGATCTGGGTCAACCAGGCCCGTACGGCTACACCTTC
TRBD2 once TRBJ2-7 TRBV28 CASSTTGGITAHEQYF TGTGCCAGCAGTACTACCGGGGGGATCACGGCCCACGAGCAGTACTTC
TRBD1 . TRBJ1-5 TRBV6-6 CASSLLPGQGDQPQHF TGTGCCAGCAGTCTACTCCCGGGACAGGGGGATCAGCCCCAGCATTTT
. few TRBJ1-1 TRBV7-2 CASHKNTEAFF TGTGCCAGCCATAAGAACACTGAAGCTTTCTTT
. few TRBJ1-2 TRBV29-1 CSVEEGGDGYTF TGCAGCGTTGAAGAAGGGGGGGATGGCTACACCTTC
. few TRBJ2-3 TRBV11-2 CASSFSLPNTDTQYF TGTGCCAGCAGCTTTAGCCTGCCCAACACAGATACGCAGTATTTT
. few TRBJ1-5 TRBV6-5 CASSPDGINQPQHF TGTGCCAGCAGTCCCGACGGAATCAATCAGCCCCAGCATTTT
TRBD1 . TRBJ2-7 TRBV9 CASSVDPGQGSHEQYF TGTGCCAGCAGCGTAGACCCGGGACAGGGGTCCCACGAGCAGTACTTC
TRBD2 few TRBJ2-5 TRBV12-5 CASGLSGGAETQYF TGTGCTAGTGGCCTTAGCGGGGGGGCAGAGACCCAGTACTTC
. . TRBJ2-1 TRBV6-1 CASRNPLGGYNEQFF TGTGCCAGCAGAAACCCGCTCGGGGGATACAATGAGCAGTTCTTC
. . TRBJ2-5 TRBV6-6 CASRAGGQETQYF TGTGCCAGCAGAGCCGGGGGACAAGAGACCCAGTACTTC
. . TRBJ2-5 TRBV5-4 CASSTGTSQETQYF TGTGCCAGCAGCACAGGGACTTCTCAAGAGACCCAGTACTTC
. few TRBJ2-2 TRBV7-2 CASSPLLNTGELFF TGTGCCAGCAGCCCACTGCTCAACACCGGGGAGCTGTTTTTT
. . TRBJ2-3 TRBV9 CASSPERWGGRDTQYF TGTGCCAGCAGCCCAGAGCGGTGGGGGGGCCGAGATACGCAGTATTTT
TRBD1 . TRBJ1-2 TRBV5-4 CASSLSGTGGGYTF TGTGCCAGCAGTCTTTCCGGGACAGGGGGTGGCTACACCTTC
. . TRBJ1-4 TRBV20-1 CSAPGGEKLFF TGCAGTGCTCCCGGGGGGGAAAAACTGTTTTTT
. . TRBJ2-3 TRBV2 CASSGGGRTDTQYF TGTGCCAGCAGTGGTGGGGGGCGGACAGATACGCAGTATTTT
. few TRBJ2-7 TRBV27 CASSLAAPYEQYF TGTGCCAGCAGTTTAGCAGCGCCCTACGAGCAGTACTTC
. few TRBJ1-2 TRBV18 CASSPRTDSYGYTF TGTGCCAGCTCACCCCGGACGGATTCTTATGGCTACACCTTC
TRBD1 . TRBJ1-2 TRBV30 CAFGQGDYGYTF TGTGCCTTTGGACAGGGGGACTATGGCTACACCTTC
. . TRBJ2-1 TRBV28 CASSSGASYNEQFF TGTGCCAGCAGTTCAGGGGCCTCCTACAATGAGCAGTTCTTC
. . TRBJ1-5 TRBV11-2 CASSREGAQPQHF TGTGCCAGCAGCCGAGAAGGGGCCCAGCCCCAGCATTTT
. . TRBJ2-1 TRBV9 CASSLATGSYNEQFF TGTGCCAGCAGCTTAGCGACAGGCTCCTACAATGAGCAGTTCTTC
TRBD1 . TRBJ2-7 TRBV29-1 CSVVGQGYEQYF TGCAGCGTTGTAGGACAGGGCTACGAGCAGTACTTC
. . TRBJ2-4 TRBV7-8 CASSPSRPAGIQYF TGTGCCAGCAGCCCCTCGAGGCCCGCAGGCATTCAGTACTTC
. many TRBJ2-3 TRBV7-2 CASSTLVTDTQYF TGTGCCAGCAGCACCCTCGTCACAGATACGCAGTATTTT
. . TRBJ2-4 TRBV28 CASSTDTNIQYF TGTGCCAGCAGTACCGACACAAACATTCAGTACTTC
. few TRBJ2-5 TRBV5-1 CASSLAQDFQETQYF TGCGCCAGCAGCTTGGCCCAGGATTTCCAAGAGACCCAGTACTTC
TRBD1 . TRBJ1-1 TRBV5-1 CASSSLPLGQAEAFF TGCGCCAGCAGCTCACTACCACTGGGACAGGCGGAAGCTTTCTTT
. . TRBJ2-5 TRBV9 CASSVWGSASETQYF TGTGCCAGCAGCGTATGGGGGTCTGCGTCTGAGACCCAGTACTTC
. . TRBJ1-3 TRBV6-5 CASTPQGRNTIYF TGTGCCAGCACCCCTCAGGGAAGAAACACCATATATTTT
. few TRBJ1-1 TRBV29-1 CSAGGGMNTEAFF TGCAGCGCGGGGGGAGGGATGAACACTGAAGCTTTCTTT
. . TRBJ2-5 TRBV27 CASSGQFKETQYF TGTGCCAGCAGCGGACAGTTTAAAGAGACCCAGTACTTC
. . TRBJ2-7 TRBV7-2 CASSLGTYEQYF TGTGCCAGCAGCTTGGGTACCTACGAGCAGTACTTC
. . TRBJ2-2 TRBV6-8 CASIAVEDTGELFF TGTGCCAGCATAGCAGTAGAGGACACCGGGGAGCTGTTTTTT
TRBD1 few TRBJ2-3 TRBV5-4 CASSKKDRGDTDTQYF TGTGCCAGCAGCAAAAAGGACAGGGGGGATACAGATACGCAGTATTTT
TRBD1 . TRBJ1-2 TRBV28 CASSLLGRGQDGYTF TGTGCCAGCAGTTTATTGGGCAGGGGGCAGGATGGCTACACCTTC
TRBD2 . TRBJ2-7 TRBV2 CASSEPAGGLREQYF TGTGCCAGCAGTGAGCCAGCGGGGGGACTTCGCGAGCAGTACTTC
. . TRBJ2-1 TRBV5-1 CASSTNWGGSSYNEQFF TGCGCCAGCAGCACAAACTGGGGCGGAAGCTCCTACAATGAGCAGTTCTTC
. many TRBJ1-1 TRBV5-1 CASSLLVAGKDTEAFF TGCGCCAGCAGCTTGCTCGTGGCGGGGAAAGACACTGAAGCTTTCTTT
TRBD2 . TRBJ2-5 TRBV5-1 CASSPTSGGQETQYF TGCGCCAGCAGCCCGACTAGCGGGGGTCAAGAGACCCAGTACTTC
. . TRBJ1-6 TRBV7-9 CASSFDNSPLHF TGTGCCAGCAGCTTTGATAATTCACCCCTCCACTTT
TRBD2 . TRBJ2-1 TRBV7-2 CASSDAAGLGSYNEQFF TGTGCCAGCAGCGATGCCGCGGGACTAGGGTCCTACAATGAGCAGTTCTTC
. . TRBJ1-1 TRBV25-1 CASRWGNTEAFF TGTGCCAGCAGATGGGGGAACACTGAAGCTTTCTTT
TRBD2 few TRBJ2-7 TRBV5-1 CASSLSSGSYEQYF TGCGCCAGCAGCTTGTCTAGCGGATCCTACGAGCAGTACTTC
TRBD2 few TRBJ2-2 TRBV5-1 CASSSLAANTGELFF TGCGCCAGCAGCTCCCTAGCGGCGAACACCGGGGAGCTGTTTTTT
. many TRBJ1-5 TRBV7-2 CASSFGTGNQPQHF TGTGCCAGCAGCTTCGGGACGGGTAATCAGCCCCAGCATTTT